This TCR beta chain came from a study of blood T cell repertoires in COVID-19. V shed 7 bases and J 6 bases; nucleotides not matched to a gene: 9. The CDR3 is 17 residues long. The germline V gene encodes CDR1 PRHDT and CDR2 FYEKMQ (reference sequence). Here immunoSEQ multiplex PCR was the method, and the copy in TCRdb shows in-frame clones only, minus some. The data contain around 400,000 clones, 90% to 95% of them seen just once; the ten biggest clones take up 0.86%. Sequencing was done on a sample of PBMCs or T cells enriched from blood (not recorded which). This receptor was taken from a middle-aged woman who had been exposed to COVID-19. This chain links TRBV13 with TRBJ2-2; TRBD2 matches 15 bases. CDR3 DNA: TGTGCCAGCACCCTCCCCGGACTAGCGGGAGGGGCCGGGGAGCTGTTTTTT. It encodes CASTLPGLAGGAGELFF.